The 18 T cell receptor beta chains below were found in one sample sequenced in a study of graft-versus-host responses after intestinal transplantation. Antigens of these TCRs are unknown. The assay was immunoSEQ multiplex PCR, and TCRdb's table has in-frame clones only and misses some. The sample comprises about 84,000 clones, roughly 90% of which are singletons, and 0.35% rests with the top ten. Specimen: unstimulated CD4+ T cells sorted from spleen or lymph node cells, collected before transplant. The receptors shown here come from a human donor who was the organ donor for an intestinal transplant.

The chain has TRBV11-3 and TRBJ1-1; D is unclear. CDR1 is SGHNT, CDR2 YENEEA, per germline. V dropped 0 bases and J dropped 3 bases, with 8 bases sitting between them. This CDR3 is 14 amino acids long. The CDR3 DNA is TGTGCCAGCAGCTTAGACTCTGTCTACACTGAAGCTTTCTTT. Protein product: CASSLDSVYTEAFF.

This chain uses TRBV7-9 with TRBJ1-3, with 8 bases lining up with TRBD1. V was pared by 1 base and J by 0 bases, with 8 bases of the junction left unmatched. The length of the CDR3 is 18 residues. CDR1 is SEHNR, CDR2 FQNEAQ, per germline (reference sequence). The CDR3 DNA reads TGTGCCAGCAGCTTAGAGGGGACAGGCGCTACCTCTGGAAACACCATATATTTT. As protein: CASSLEGTGATSGNTIYF.

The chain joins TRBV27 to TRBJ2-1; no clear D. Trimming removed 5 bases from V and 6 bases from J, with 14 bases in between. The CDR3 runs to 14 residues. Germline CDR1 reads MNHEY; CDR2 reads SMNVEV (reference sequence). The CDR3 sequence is CASSPLRSRNEQFF. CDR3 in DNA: TGTGCCAGCAGTCCCCTGCGGAGCCGCAATGAGCAGTTCTTC.

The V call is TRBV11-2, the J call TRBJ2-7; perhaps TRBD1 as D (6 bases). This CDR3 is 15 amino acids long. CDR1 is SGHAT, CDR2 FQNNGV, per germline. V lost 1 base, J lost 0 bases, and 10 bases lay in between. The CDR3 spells CASSLVGGLSYEQYF. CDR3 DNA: TGTGCCAGCAGCTTAGTAGGGGGTCTCTCCTACGAGCAGTACTTC.

The chain's CDR3 is CASSLSAVDTQYF. DNA for the CDR3: TGTGCCAGCAGCCTCTCAGCGGTAGATACGCAGTATTTT. The rearrangement links TRBV5-4 to TRBJ2-3, with TRBD2 as a possible D gene (5 bases). The CDR3 sequence is 13 residues long. CDR1 is SGHNT and CDR2 is YYREEE in the germline V gene (reference sequence). The V gene lost 4 bases and the J gene lost 5 bases, with 11 bases spanning the gap.

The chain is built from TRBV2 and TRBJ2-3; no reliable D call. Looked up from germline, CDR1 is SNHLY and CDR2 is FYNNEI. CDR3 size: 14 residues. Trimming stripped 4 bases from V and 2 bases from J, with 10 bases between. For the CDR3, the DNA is TGTGCCAGCAGTGGGTGGGCTGACACAGATACGCAGTATTTT. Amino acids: CASSGWADTDTQYF.

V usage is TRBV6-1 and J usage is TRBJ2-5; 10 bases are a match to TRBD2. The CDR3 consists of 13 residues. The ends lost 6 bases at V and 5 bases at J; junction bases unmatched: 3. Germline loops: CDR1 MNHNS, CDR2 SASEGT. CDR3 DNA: TGTGCCAGCAGGATACTAGCGGGGGAGACCCAGTACTTC. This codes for CASRILAGETQYF.

The CDR3 DNA reads as TGTGCCAGCAGCGCTGGGACTAGCGGGAGCTCCTACAATGAGCAGTTCTTC. Its protein is CASSAGTSGSSYNEQFF. The chain combines TRBV2 with TRBJ2-1, with 14 bases fitting TRBD2. The CDR3 spans 17 residues. Trimming at V came to 6 bases and at J to 0 bases, leaving 4 bases not matched to a gene. CDR1 and CDR2 from the germline V gene are SNHLY and FYNNEI.

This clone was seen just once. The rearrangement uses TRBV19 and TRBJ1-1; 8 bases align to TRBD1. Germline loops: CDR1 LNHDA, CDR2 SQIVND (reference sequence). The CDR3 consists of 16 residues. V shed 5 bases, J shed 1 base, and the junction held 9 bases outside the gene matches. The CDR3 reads CASSPGGRTRNTEAFF. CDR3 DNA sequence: TGTGCCAGTAGTCCAGGGGGCCGCACTAGGAACACTGAAGCTTTCTTT.

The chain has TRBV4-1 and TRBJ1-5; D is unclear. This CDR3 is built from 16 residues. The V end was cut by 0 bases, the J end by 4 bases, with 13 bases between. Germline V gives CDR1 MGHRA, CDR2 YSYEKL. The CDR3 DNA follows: TGCGCCAGCAGCCAAGATGGAGAGGATCGGAATCAGCCCCAGCATTTT. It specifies CASSQDGEDRNQPQHF.

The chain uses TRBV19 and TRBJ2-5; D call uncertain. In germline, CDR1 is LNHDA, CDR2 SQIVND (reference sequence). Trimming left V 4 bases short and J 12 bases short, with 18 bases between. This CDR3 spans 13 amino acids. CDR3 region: CASSTPYRHRKYF. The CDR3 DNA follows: TGTGCCAGTAGTACCCCTTATAGACACCGTAAGTACTTC.

This CDR3 reads CASSLDVGTGSQYEQYF. CDR3 in DNA: TGTGCCAGCAGCTTAGACGTTGGAACAGGGTCCCAGTACGAGCAGTACTTC. V gene TRBV11-2 combines with J gene TRBJ2-7; weak D call: TRBD1 (6 bases). V lost 0 bases, J lost 4 bases, and 19 bases lay in between. Germline CDR1 reads SGHAT; CDR2 reads FQNNGV. This CDR3 has 17 residues.

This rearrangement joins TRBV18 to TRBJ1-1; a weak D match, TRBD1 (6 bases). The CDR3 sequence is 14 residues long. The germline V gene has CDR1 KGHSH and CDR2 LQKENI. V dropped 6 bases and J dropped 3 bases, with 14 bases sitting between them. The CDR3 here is CASSPQGRDTEAFF. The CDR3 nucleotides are TGTGCCAGCTCTCCCCAGGGGCGGGACACTGAAGCTTTCTTT. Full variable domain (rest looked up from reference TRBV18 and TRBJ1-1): NAGVMQNPRHLVRRRGQEARLRCSPMKGHSHVYWYRQLPEEGLKFMVYLQKENIIDESGMPKERFSAEFPKEGPSILRIQQVVRGDSAAYFCASSPQGRDTEAFFGQGTRLTVV.

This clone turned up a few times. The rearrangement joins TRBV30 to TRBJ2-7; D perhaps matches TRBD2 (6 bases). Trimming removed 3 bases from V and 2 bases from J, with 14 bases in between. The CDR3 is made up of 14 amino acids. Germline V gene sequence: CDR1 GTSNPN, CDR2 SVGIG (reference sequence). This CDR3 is CAWRGRGAPYEQYF. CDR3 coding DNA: TGTGCCTGGAGGGGGCGGGGCGCTCCCTACGAGCAGTACTTC. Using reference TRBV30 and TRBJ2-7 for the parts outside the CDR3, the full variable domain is SQTIHQWPATLVQPVGSPLSLECTVEGTSNPNLYWYRQAAGRGLQLLFYSVGIGQISSEVPQNLSASRPQDRQFILSSKKLLLSDSGFYLCAWRGRGAPYEQYFGPGTRLTVT.

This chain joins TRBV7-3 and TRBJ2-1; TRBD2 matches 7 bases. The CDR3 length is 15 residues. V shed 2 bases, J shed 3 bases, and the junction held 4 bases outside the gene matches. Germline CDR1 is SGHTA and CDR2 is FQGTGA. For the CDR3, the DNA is TGTGCCAGCAGCTTAGTTGGGACTAACTACAATGAGCAGTTCTTC. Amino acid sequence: CASSLVGTNYNEQFF.

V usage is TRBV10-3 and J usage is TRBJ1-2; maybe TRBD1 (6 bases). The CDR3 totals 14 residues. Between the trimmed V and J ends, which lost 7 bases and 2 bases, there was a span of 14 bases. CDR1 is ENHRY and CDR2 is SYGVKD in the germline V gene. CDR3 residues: CAIKPPTGNYGYTF. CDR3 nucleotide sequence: TGTGCCATCAAGCCTCCCACAGGGAACTATGGCTACACCTTC.

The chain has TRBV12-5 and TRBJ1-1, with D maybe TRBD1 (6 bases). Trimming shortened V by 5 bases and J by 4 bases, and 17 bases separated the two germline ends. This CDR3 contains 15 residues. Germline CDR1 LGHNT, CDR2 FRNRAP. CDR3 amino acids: CASGPHRLGATEAFF. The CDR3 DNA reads TGTGCTAGTGGTCCCCATAGACTGGGGGCCACTGAAGCTTTCTTT. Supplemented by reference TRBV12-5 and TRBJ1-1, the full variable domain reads DARVTQTPRHKVTEMGQEVTMRCQPILGHNTVFWYRQTMMQGLELLAYFRNRAPLDDSGMPKDRFSAEMPDATLATLKIQPSEPRDSAVYFCASGPHRLGATEAFFGQGTRLTVV.

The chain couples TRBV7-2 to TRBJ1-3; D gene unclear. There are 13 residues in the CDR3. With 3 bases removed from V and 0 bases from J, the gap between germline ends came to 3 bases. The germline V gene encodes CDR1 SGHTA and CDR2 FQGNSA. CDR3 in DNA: TGTGCCAGCAGCTTGGCCTCTGGAAACACCATATATTTT. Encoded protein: CASSLASGNTIYF.